This paragraph covers one T cell receptor (beta chain) sequence. CDR1 is SGHKS and CDR2 is YYEKEE in the germline V gene (reference sequence). Trimming pared 3 bases from V and 5 bases from J, leaving 17 bases between. The CDR3 spans 15 residues. Sequencing was performed with immunoSEQ multiplex PCR; in TCRdb, only in-frame clones are kept and a portion is missing. The data contain roughly 100,000 clones, roughly four fifths of them singletons. The sample belongs to a study of blood T cell repertoires in COVID-19. Study summary: Italy, Spain and the United States were the sources of the convalescent and acute COVID-19 samples.

This sequence was found in a man in his forties or fifties with active or convalescent COVID-19. This chain uses TRBV5-5 with TRBJ1-1; no firm D call. The specimen was peripheral blood. The DNA for the CDR3 is TGTGCCAGCAGCTCCGTCTTGACTGAAAAGACTGAAGCTTTCTTT. This translates into CASSSVLTEKTEAFF.